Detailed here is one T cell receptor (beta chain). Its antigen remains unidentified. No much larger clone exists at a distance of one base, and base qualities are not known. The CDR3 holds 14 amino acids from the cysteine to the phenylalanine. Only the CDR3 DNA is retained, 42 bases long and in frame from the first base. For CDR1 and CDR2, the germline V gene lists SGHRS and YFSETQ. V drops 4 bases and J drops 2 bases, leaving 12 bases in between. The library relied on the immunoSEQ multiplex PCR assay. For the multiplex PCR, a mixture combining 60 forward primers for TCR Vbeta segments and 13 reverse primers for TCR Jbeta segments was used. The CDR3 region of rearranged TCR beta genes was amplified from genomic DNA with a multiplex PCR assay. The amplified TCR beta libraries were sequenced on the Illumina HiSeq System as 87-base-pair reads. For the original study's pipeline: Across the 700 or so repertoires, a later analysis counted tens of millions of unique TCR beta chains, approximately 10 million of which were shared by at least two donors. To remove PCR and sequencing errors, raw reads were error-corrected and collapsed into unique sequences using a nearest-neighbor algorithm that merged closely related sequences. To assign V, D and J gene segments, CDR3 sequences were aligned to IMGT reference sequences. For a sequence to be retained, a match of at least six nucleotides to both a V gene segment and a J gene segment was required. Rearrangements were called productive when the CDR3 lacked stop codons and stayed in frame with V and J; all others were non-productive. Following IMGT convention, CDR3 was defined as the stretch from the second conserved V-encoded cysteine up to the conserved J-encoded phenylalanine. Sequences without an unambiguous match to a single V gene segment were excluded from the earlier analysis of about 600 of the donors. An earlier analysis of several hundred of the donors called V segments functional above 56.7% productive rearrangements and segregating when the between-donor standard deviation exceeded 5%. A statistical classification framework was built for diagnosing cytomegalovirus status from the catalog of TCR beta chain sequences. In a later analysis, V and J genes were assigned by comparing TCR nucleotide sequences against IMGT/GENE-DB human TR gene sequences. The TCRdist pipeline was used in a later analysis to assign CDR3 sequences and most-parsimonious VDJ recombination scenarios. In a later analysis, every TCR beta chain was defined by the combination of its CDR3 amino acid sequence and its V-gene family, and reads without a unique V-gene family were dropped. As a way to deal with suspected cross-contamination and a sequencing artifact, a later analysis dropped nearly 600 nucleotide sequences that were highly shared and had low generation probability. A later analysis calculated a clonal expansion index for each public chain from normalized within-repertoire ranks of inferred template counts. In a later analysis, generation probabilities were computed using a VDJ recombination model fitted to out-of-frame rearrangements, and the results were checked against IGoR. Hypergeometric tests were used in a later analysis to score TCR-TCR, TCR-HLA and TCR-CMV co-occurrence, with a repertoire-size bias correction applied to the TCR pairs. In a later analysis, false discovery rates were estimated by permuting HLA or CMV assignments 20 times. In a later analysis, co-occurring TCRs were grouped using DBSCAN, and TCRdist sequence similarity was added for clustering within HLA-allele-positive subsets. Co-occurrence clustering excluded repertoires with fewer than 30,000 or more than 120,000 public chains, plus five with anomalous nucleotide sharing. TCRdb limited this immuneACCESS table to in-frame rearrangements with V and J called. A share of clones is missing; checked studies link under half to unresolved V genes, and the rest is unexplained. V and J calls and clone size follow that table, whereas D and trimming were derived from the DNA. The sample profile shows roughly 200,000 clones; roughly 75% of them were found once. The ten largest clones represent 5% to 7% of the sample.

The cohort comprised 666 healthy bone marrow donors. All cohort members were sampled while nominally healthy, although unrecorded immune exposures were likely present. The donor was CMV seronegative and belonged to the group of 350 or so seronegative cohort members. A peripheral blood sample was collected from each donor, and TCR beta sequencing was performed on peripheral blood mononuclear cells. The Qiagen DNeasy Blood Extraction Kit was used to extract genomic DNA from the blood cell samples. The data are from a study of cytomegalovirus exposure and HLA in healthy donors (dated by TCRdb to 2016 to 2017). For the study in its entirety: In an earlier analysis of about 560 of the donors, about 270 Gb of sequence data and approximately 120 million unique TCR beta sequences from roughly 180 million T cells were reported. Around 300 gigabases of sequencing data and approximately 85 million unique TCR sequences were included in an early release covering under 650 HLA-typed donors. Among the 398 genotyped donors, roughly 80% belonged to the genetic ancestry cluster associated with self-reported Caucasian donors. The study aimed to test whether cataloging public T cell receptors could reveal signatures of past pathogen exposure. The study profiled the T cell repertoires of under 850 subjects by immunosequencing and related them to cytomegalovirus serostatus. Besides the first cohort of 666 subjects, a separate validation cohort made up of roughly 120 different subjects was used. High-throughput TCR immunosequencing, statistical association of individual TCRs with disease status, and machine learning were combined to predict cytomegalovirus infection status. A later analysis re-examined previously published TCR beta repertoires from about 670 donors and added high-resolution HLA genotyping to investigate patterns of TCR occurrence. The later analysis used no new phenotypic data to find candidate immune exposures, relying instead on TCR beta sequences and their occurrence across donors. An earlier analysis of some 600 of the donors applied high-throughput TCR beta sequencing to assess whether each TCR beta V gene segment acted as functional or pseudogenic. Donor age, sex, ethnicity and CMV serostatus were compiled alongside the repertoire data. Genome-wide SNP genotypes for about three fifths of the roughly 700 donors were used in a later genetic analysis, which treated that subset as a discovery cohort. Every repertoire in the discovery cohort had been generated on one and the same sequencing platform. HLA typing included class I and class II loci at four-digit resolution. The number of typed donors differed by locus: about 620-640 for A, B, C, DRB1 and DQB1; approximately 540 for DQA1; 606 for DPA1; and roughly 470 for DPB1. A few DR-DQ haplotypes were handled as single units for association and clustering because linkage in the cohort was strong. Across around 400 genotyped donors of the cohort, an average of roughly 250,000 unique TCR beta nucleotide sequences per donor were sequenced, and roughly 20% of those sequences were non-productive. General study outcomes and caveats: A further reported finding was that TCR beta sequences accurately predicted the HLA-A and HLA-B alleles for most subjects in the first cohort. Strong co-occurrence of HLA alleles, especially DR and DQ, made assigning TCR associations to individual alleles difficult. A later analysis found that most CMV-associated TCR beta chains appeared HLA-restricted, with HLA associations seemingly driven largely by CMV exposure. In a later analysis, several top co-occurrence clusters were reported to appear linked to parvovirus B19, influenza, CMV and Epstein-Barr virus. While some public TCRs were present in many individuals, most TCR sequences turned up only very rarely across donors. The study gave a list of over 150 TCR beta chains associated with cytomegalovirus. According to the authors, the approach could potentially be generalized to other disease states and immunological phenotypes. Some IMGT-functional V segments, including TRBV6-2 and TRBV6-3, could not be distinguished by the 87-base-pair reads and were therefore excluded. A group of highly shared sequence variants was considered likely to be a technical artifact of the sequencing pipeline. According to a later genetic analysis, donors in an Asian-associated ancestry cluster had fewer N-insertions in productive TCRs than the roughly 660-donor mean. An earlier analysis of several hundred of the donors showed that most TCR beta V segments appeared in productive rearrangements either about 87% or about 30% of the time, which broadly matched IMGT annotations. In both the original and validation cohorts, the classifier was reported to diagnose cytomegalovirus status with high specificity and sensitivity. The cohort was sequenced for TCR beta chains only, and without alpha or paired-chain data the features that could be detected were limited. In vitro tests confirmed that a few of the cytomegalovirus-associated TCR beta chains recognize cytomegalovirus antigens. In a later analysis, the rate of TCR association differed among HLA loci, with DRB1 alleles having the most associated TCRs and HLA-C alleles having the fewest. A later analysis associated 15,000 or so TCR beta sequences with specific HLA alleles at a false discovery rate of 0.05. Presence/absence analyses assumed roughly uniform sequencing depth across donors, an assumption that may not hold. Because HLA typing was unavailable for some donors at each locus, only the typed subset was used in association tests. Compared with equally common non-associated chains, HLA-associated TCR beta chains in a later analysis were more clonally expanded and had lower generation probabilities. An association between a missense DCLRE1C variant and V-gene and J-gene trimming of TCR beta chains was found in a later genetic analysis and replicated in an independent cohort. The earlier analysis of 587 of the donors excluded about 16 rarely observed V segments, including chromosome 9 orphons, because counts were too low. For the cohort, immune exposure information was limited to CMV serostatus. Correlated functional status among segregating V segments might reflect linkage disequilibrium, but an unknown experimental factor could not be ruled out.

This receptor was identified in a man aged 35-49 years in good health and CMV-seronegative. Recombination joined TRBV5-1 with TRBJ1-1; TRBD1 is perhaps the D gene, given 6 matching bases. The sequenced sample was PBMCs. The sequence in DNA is TGCGCCAGCAGCGAGGGACATACCAACACTGAAGCTTTCTTT. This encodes CASSEGHTNTEAFF.